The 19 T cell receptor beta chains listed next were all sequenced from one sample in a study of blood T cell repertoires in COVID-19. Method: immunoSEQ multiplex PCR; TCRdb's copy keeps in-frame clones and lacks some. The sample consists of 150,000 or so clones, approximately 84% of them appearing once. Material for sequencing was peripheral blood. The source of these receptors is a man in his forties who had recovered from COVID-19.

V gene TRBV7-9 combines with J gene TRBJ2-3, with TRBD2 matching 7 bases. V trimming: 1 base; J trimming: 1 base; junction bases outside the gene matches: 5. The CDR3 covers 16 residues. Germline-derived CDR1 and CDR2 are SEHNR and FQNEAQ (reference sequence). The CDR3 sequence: CASSLGGGRGTDTQYF. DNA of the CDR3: TGTGCCAGCAGCTTAGGGGGGGGTAGAGGCACAGATACGCAGTATTTT.

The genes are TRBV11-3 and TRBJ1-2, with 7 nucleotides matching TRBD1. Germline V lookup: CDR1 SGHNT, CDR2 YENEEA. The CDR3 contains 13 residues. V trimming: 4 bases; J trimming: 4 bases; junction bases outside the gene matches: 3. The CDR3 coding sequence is TGTGCCAGCAGCTCCGGGACAGCCTATGGCTACACCTTC. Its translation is CASSSGTAYGYTF.

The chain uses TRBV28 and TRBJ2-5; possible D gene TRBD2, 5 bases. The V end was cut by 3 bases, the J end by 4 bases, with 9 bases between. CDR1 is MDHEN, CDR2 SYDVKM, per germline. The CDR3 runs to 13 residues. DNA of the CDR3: TGTGCCAGCAGTTTGCCTAGCACAGAGACCCAGTACTTC. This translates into CASSLPSTETQYF.

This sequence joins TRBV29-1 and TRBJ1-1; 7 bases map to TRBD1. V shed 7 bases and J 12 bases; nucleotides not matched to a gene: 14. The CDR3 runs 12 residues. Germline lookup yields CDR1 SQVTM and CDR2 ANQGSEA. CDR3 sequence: CSAMTGFGDTFF. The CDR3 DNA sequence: TGCAGCGCCATGACAGGGTTTGGTGATACTTTCTTT.

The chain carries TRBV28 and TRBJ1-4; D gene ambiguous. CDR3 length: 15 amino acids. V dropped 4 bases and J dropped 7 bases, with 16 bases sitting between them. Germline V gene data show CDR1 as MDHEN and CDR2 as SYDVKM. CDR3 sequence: CASSSPRAGREKLFF. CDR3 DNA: TGTGCCAGCAGTTCTCCGCGGGCAGGTCGTGAAAAACTGTTTTTT. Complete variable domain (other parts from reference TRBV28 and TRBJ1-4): DVKVTQSSRYLVKRTGEKVFLECVQDMDHENMFWYRQDPGLGLRLIYFSYDVKMKEKGDIPEGYSVSREKKERFSLILESASTNQTSMYLCASSSPRAGREKLFFGSGTQLSVL.

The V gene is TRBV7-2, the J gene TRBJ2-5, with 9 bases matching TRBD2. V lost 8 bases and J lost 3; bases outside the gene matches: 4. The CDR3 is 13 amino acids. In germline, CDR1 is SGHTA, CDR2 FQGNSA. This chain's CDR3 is CASRGGGKETQYF. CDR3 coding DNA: TGTGCCAGCCGCGGGGGGGGGAAAGAGACCCAGTACTTC.

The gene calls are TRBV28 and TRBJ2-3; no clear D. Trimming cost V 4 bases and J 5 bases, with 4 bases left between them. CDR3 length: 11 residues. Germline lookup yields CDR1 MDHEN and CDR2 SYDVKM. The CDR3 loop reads CASSSGDTQYF. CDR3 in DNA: TGTGCCAGCAGTTCGGGAGATACGCAGTATTTT.

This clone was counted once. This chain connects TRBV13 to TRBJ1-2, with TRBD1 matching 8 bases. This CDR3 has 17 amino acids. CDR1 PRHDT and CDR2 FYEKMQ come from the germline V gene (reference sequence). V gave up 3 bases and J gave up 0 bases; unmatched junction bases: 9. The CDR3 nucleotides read TGTGCCAGCAGCTTGCGGACAGGGCCATGGGCTAACTATGGCTACACCTTC. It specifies CASSLRTGPWANYGYTF.

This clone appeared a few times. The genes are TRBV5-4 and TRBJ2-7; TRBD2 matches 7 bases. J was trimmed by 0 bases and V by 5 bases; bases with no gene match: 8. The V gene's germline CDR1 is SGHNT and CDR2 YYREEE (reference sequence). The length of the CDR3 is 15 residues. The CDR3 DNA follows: TGTGCCAGCAGGGGGCTAGCGGCCTCCTCCTACGAGCAGTACTTC. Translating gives CASRGLAASSYEQYF.

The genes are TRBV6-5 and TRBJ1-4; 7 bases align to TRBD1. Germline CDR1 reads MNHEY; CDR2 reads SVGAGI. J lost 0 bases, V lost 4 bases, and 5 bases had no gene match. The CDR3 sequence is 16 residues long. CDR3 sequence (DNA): TGTGCCAGCAGTTCCCCCGGGACAGCAACTAATGAAAAACTGTTTTTT. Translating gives CASSSPGTATNEKLFF.

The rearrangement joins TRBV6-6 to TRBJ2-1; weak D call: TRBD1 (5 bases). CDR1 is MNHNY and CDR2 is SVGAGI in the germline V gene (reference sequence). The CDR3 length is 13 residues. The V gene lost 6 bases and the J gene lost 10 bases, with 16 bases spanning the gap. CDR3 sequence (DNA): TGTGCCAGCAGCCAGGGTAGTGCCGGCGAGCAGTTCTTC. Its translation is CASSQGSAGEQFF.

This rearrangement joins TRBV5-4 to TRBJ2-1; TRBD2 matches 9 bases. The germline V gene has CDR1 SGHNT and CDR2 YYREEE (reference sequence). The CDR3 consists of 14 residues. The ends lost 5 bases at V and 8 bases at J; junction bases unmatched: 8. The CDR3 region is CASRGAGGRDEQFF. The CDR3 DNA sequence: TGTGCCAGCAGGGGAGCGGGGGGCAGGGATGAGCAGTTCTTC.

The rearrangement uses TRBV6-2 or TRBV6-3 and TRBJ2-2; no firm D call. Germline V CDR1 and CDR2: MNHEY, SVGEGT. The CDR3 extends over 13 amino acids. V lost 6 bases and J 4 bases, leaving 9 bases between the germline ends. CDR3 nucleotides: TGTGCCAGCAGCCGCAGTGCCACCGGGGAGCTGTTTTTT. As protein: CASSRSATGELFF.

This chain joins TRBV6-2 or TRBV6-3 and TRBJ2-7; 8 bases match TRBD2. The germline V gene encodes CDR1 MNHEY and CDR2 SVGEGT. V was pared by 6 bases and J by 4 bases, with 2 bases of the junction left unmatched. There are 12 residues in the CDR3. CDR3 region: CASSGTSYEQYF. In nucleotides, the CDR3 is TGTGCCAGCAGCGGGACTAGTTACGAGCAGTACTTC.

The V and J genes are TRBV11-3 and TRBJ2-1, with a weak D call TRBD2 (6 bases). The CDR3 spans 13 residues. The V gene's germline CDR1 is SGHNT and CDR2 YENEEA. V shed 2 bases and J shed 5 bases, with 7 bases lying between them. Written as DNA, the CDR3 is TGTGCCAGCAGCTTATCGGGGGACAATGAGCAGTTCTTC. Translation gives CASSLSGDNEQFF.

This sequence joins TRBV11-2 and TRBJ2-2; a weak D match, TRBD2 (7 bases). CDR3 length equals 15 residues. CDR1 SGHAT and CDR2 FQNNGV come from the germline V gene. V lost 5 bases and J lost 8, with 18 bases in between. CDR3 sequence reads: CASSHLTGGEGELFF. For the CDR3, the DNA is TGTGCCAGCAGCCACCTTACGGGGGGCGAAGGGGAGCTGTTTTTT.

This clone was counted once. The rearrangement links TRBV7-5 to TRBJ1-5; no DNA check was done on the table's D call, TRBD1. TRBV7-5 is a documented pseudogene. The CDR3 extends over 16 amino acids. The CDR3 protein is CARRSTPTGGGQPQHF. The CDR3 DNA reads TGTGCCAGAAGATCCACCCCGACAGGGGGCGGGCAGCCCCAGCATTTT.

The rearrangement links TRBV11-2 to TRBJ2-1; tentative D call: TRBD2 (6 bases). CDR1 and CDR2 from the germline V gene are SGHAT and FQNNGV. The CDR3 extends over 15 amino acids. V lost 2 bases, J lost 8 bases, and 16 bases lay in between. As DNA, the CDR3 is TGTGCCAGCAGCTTATCGGGAGAATTTAGAGATGAGCAGTTCTTC. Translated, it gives CASSLSGEFRDEQFF.

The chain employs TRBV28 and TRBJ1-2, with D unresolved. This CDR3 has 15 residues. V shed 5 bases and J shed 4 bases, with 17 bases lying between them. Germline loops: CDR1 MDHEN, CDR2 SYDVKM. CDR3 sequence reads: CASSPRGSGRYGYTF. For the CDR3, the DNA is TGTGCCAGCAGTCCCCGGGGATCCGGTCGCTATGGCTACACCTTC.